Here is one TCR beta chain with its context. No antigen is known for it. Nothing much larger sits one base from this clone, and base qualities are not available. This entry belongs to a study of PD-L1 blockade in urothelial cancer (dated by TCRdb to the late 2010s). Concerning the study at large: All patients started therapy around 2014 and received atezolizumab 1,200 mg intravenously every 3 weeks. About 85% of the 29 patients were identified as males with urothelial cancer of bladder origin, and a prior smoking history was reported by 18 of 29 patients. An ECOG performance status of 0 or 1 was recorded for the patients, and 0 to 3 prior chemotherapy regimens had been received by the patients. Blood samples were analyzed at two time points: 3 weeks after treatment start (second dose) and 6 weeks after treatment start. Blood samples gave a median of approximately 150,000 T cells and 88,000 or so unique TCRs, with a median clonality of 0.080. The study was an exploratory multi-omic analysis of somatic, immune and clinical correlates of response to PD-L1 blockade with atezolizumab in urothelial cancer. TCR sequencing covered pretreatment tumor samples and matched, serially collected peripheral blood taken before and after atezolizumab treatment. Durable clinical benefit was defined as progression-free survival longer than 6 months, and TCR features were also tested against progression-free and overall survival. In the same patients who had TCR sequencing, pretreatment tumors also underwent whole exome sequencing and RNA sequencing. Nine patients reached durable clinical benefit, while some 20 patients did not. Some 29 patients had pretreatment blood TCR-seq, some 25 had at least one posttreatment blood collection, and some 25 had tumor TCR-seq.

Study-wide findings and limitations: Patients with durable benefit showed greater expansion of tumor-associated TCR clones in peripheral blood 3 weeks after starting treatment (n ≈ 21, p = 0.022). Improved progression-free and overall survival was associated with having pretreatment peripheral blood TCR clonality below the median. Because of the small sample size (n ≈ 29) and the many exploratory analyses performed, the results are intended to be regarded as hypothesis-generating.

A cohort of 25 to 30 patients with locally advanced or metastatic urothelial carcinoma, treated at Memorial Sloan Kettering on a trial protocol, was included. Peripheral blood mononuclear cells were collected pretreatment and during treatment, at between 1 and 8 total time points per patient. The Qiagen DNeasy Blood extraction kit was used to purify genomic DNA from total PBMCs and from tumor samples. PBMCs were collected pretreatment and during treatment, and were isolated and stored as previously described. To estimate absolute template abundance from read counts, synthetic TCR analog templates were spiked into each PCR. TCRbeta CDR3 regions were amplified from genomic DNA with bias-controlled V and J gene primers using the immunoSEQ assay. Rearranged TCRbeta segments were sequenced at approximately 20X coverage. Per the original workflow: Clustering was used to correct sequencing errors, and CDR3s were annotated against IMGT to assign V, D and J genes. Out-of-frame and stop-codon sequences were excluded, and only productive TCRbeta rearrangements were used in downstream analyses. To compute clonality, Shannon entropy was normalized by the log of the number of unique productive sequences and then subtracted from one. Clones differing between time points or between blood and tumor were identified using Fisher's exact test with Benjamini-Hochberg correction, with an adjusted p below 0.01 applied as the threshold. TCRdb's version of the immuneACCESS table is confined to in-frame rearrangements and falls short of the full clone set. An unresolved V gene accounts for under half of the shortfall where checked; the remainder is of unknown origin. The DNA gave D and trimming, while V, J and clone size come from that table. The sample yields approximately 51,000 clones; approximately 86% were counted once. The ten largest clonotypes hold 16% of the sample.

The CDR3 starts with the cysteine, ends with the phenylalanine, and has 11 residues. CDR3 DNA only is kept here, 33 bases in frame from base 1. Deletion took 4 bases off V and 3 bases off J, with a span of 7 bases between the germline ends. The germline V gene encodes CDR1 GTSNPN and CDR2 SVGIG (reference sequence). The sequence was obtained from a man in his sixties with urothelial cancer. This specimen was PBMCs, taken around atezolizumab (anti-PD-L1) treatment. This sequence uses TRBV30 and TRBJ2-7, with TRBD1 tentatively as D gene (5 bases match). The DNA is TGTGCCTGGAAACAGGTCTACGAGCAGTACTTC. Its protein product is CAWKQVYEQYF.